Below, 2 T cell receptor beta chains from the same sample are listed, as sequenced in a study of identical twins (dated by TCRdb to 2016 to 2018). Library preparation employed 5' RACE. The sequencing machine was an Illumina HiSeq 2000. In-frame beta chains were kept once TCRdb had trimmed the public reads at Q25 with fastp and called clones with MiXCR. Identical CDR3 proteins give one entry, which carries the most common genes and DNA. The table for this sample lists about 890,000 distinct CDR3 sequences; over 9% of them were counted only once. Together, the top ten hold 1.5% to 2% of the sample. The sample also formed part of further work on yellow fever vaccine responses in identical twins.

Sequencing input: PBMCs. The receptors were sampled from a woman under 30 in good health.

This clonotype came up many times. J is TRBJ2-1 and V is TRBV20-1; 12 nucleotides match TRBD2. Germline V gene sequence: CDR1 DFQATT, CDR2 SNEGSKA (reference sequence). The CDR3 is 16 amino acids. V lost 0 bases to trimming and J lost 8 bases; unmatched junction nucleotides: 8. CDR3 protein: CSARDTPSGRADEQFF. CDR3 coding DNA: TGCAGTGCTAGAGATACTCCTAGCGGGAGGGCCGATGAGCAGTTCTTC.

This clonotype was seen more than once but under ten times. V usage is TRBV28 and J usage is TRBJ1-5; the match to TRBD1 covers 7 bases. V gave up 8 bases and J gave up 3 bases; unmatched junction bases: 10. The CDR3 consists of 15 residues. Germline V CDR1 and CDR2: MDHEN, SYDVKM. The CDR3 protein is CASDGAGGFNQPQHF. As DNA, the CDR3 is TGTGCCAGCGACGGGGCAGGGGGATTCAATCAGCCCCAGCATTTT.